These 19 T cell receptor beta chains originate from one sample sequenced in a study of PD-1 blockade in classical Hodgkin lymphoma. Assay: immunoSEQ multiplex PCR; the TCRdb copy retains only in-frame clones and omits some. The sample lists 5,000 to 7,500 clones, around nine tenths occurring once. Time point reported: cycle 4 day 1 (C4D1), after about 6 weeks of nivolumab. Brentuximab vedotin exposure varied, and every patient relapsed after autologous stem cell transplantation. The study purified CD4+ T cells from thawed PBMCs using magnetic negative selection. The sequencing here drew on CD4+ T cells from blood, taken before the fourth cycle of nivolumab. Source of these receptors: a human donor with classical Hodgkin lymphoma.

The V gene is TRBV2, the J gene TRBJ2-7, with D maybe TRBD1 (6 bases). CDR1 is SNHLY and CDR2 is FYNNEI in the germline V gene. There are 14 residues in the CDR3. Trimming cost V 4 bases and J 4 bases, with 14 bases left between them. The CDR3: CASSVTGLGYEQYF. As DNA, the CDR3 is TGTGCCAGCAGTGTAACAGGGTTAGGGTACGAGCAGTACTTC.

The genes are TRBV6-5 and TRBJ2-7; no clear D gene. There are 14 residues in the CDR3. CDR1 and CDR2 from the germline V gene are MNHEY and SVGAGI. Trimming left V 1 base short and J 1 base short, with 8 bases between. Written as DNA, the CDR3 is TGTGCCAGCAGTTACTTTGCCGCATCCTACGAGCAGTACTTC. It codes for CASSYFAASYEQYF.

The chain joins TRBV5-1 to TRBJ2-5, with 15 bases aligning to TRBD2. Germline V gene lookup returns CDR1 SGHRS and CDR2 YFSETQ. V gave up 3 bases and J gave up 4 bases; unmatched junction bases: 4. The CDR3 consists of 16 residues. The CDR3 spells CASSSGLAGGRETQYF. The CDR3 coding sequence is TGCGCCAGCAGCTCTGGACTAGCGGGGGGGCGAGAGACCCAGTACTTC.

The J gene is TRBJ2-1, the V gene TRBV11-1, with D maybe TRBD1 (8 bases). V shed 8 bases and J shed 8 bases, with 22 bases lying between them. This CDR3 is built from 15 residues. The V gene's germline CDR1 is SGHAT and CDR2 FQDESV (reference sequence). The DNA of the CDR3 is TGTGCCAGCTCCAGGCTAGACAGGGGAGGGGATGAGCAGTTCTTC. Its protein product is CASSRLDRGGDEQFF.

The chain recombines TRBV7-3 with TRBJ1-3; 9 bases line up with TRBD1. CDR3 size: 17 residues. With V trimmed by 2 bases and J by 4 bases, 9 bases remained unmatched. From germline, CDR1 is SGHTA and CDR2 FQGTGA. The CDR3 region is CASSLGTGMRSGNTIYF. In DNA, the CDR3 is TGTGCCAGCAGCTTAGGGACAGGGATGCGATCCGGAAACACCATATATTTT.

This clone showed up just a few times. This chain joins TRBV11-2 and TRBJ1-2; D remains unclear. Germline V CDR1 and CDR2: SGHAT, FQNNGV. V shed 3 bases and J shed 2 bases, with 4 bases lying between them. CDR3 size: 12 residues. DNA of the CDR3: TGTGCCAGCAGCTTGACAAACTATGGCTACACCTTC. Translation: CASSLTNYGYTF.

In this sample, this clone turned up a few times. The chain uses TRBV2 and TRBJ1-6; D call uncertain. The CDR3 runs to 14 residues. Germline loops: CDR1 SNHLY, CDR2 FYNNEI. Trimming left V 3 bases short and J 9 bases short, with 12 bases between. This CDR3 is CASSDNGDRSPLHF. In DNA form, the CDR3 reads TGTGCCAGCAGTGACAACGGGGATCGTTCACCCCTCCACTTT.

The chain recombines TRBV11-2 with TRBJ2-5, with D perhaps TRBD1 (5 bases). The germline V and J ends were trimmed by 0 bases and 1 base, with 12 bases remaining between them. CDR1 and CDR2 (germline): SGHAT, FQNNGV. This CDR3 contains 16 residues. The CDR3 loop is CASSLDSVDTQETQYF. Written as DNA, the CDR3 is TGTGCCAGCAGCTTAGATTCAGTGGACACCCAAGAGACCCAGTACTTC.

This clone was detected only once. V is TRBV7-2 and J is TRBJ2-7, with D perhaps matching TRBD2 (6 bases). CDR3 length: 17 amino acids. Trimming left V 1 base short and J 6 bases short, with 22 bases between. CDR1 SGHTA and CDR2 FQGNSA come from the germline V gene. Here the CDR3 reads CASSLGFWRGFPLEQYF. The CDR3 DNA is TGTGCCAGCAGCTTAGGTTTTTGGCGGGGCTTTCCTCTCGAGCAGTACTTC.

The chain uses TRBV30 and TRBJ1-2; D gene unclear. The CDR3 is 13 residues long. Trimming took 0 bases from V and 5 from J, leaving 10 bases between them. Per the germline V gene, CDR1 is GTSNPN and CDR2 is SVGIG (reference sequence). The CDR3 here is CAWSVEANYGYTF. CDR3 DNA: TGTGCCTGGAGTGTTGAAGCAAATTATGGCTACACCTTC.

The chain joins TRBV29-1 to TRBJ2-3, with 7 bases lining up with TRBD1. V gave up 1 base and J gave up 0 bases; unmatched junction bases: 4. This CDR3 is 15 amino acids long. The germline V gene has CDR1 SQVTM and CDR2 ANQGSEA. CDR3 sequence (DNA): TGCAGCGTTGAAGGGACAGGAACTAGCACAGATACGCAGTATTTT. This gives the protein CSVEGTGTSTDTQYF.

The chain couples TRBV5-1 to TRBJ2-5, with 8 nucleotides matching TRBD2. This CDR3 is built from 18 residues. Trimming took 4 bases from V and 6 from J; bases not matched to a gene: 20. CDR1 and CDR2 from the germline V gene are SGHRS and YFSETQ. The CDR3: CASSHFSNQRETGKTQYF. The DNA for the CDR3 is TGCGCCAGCAGCCATTTCTCTAACCAGCGGGAGACGGGGAAGACCCAGTACTTC.

This chain joins TRBV6-6 and TRBJ1-5; TRBD1 aligns across 8 bases. Germline-derived CDR1 and CDR2 are MNHNY and SVGAGI (reference sequence). V lost 8 bases and J lost 1; bases outside the gene matches: 1. The CDR3 extends over 13 amino acids. The CDR3 is CASRDRSNQPQHF. In DNA, the CDR3 is TGTGCCAGCCGGGACAGGAGCAATCAGCCCCAGCATTTT.

V is TRBV5-5 and J is TRBJ2-1; D uncertain. This CDR3 comprises 12 residues. V was trimmed by 4 bases and J by 6 bases, leaving 8 bases between them. Germline V CDR1 and CDR2: SGHKS, YYEKEE (reference sequence). The CDR3 sequence is CASSLTFNEQFF. Here the CDR3 DNA reads TGTGCCAGCAGCCTCACCTTCAATGAGCAGTTCTTC.

This chain links TRBV7-8 with TRBJ1-1; 8 bases agree with TRBD1. CDR1 is SGHVS, CDR2 FQNEAQ, per germline. The CDR3 spans 14 residues. V lost 5 bases, J lost 2 bases, and 4 bases stayed unmatched. In DNA, the CDR3 is TGTGCCAGCAGCACTGGACAGGGAAACACTGAAGCTTTCTTT. It specifies CASSTGQGNTEAFF.

This clone was seen only once. The rearrangement joins TRBV2 to TRBJ1-2; possible D gene TRBD1, 5 bases. CDR3 size: 15 residues. V gave up 2 bases and J gave up 5 bases, with 15 bases separating them. Per germline, CDR1 SNHLY and CDR2 FYNNEI. CDR3 amino acids: CASSESPRQIYGYTF. DNA of the CDR3: TGTGCCAGCAGTGAAAGCCCCAGACAGATTTATGGCTACACCTTC.

This chain joins TRBV7-6 and TRBJ2-5; TRBD1 agrees at 10 bases. The CDR3 is 14 residues long. Germline CDR1 is SGHVS and CDR2 is FNYEAQ. J lost 6 bases, V lost 2 bases, and 3 bases had no gene match. CDR3 in DNA: TGTGCCAGCAGCTTAAGACAGGGGGCCAAGACCCAGTACTTC. It codes for CASSLRQGAKTQYF.

The CDR3 coding sequence is TGTGCCAGTAGTATGAGTAGCGGGAGTTCTTACGAGCAGTACTTC. This codes for CASSMSSGSSYEQYF. J is TRBJ2-7 and V is TRBV19; 9 nucleotides agree with TRBD2. CDR1 and CDR2 from the germline V gene are LNHDA and SQIVND (reference sequence). V dropped 3 bases and J dropped 4; count of bases not matched to a gene: 7. This CDR3 comprises 15 residues.

The chain has TRBV2 and TRBJ1-4; D is uncertain. V was trimmed by 4 bases and J by 8 bases, leaving 17 bases between them. The CDR3 spans 15 residues. Per the germline V gene, CDR1 is SNHLY and CDR2 is FYNNEI. CDR3 in DNA: TGTGCCAGCAGTGTAAGGACGGGCCCGCGGGAAAAACTGTTTTTT. Its translation is CASSVRTGPREKLFF.